The 16 T cell receptor beta chains given below trace back to one sample, sequenced in a study of blood T cell repertoires in COVID-19. Sequenced by immunoSEQ multiplex PCR; TCRdb stores in-frame clones only, minus some. This sample yields about 360,000 clones, of which roughly 90% are seen a single time; about 7.1% belongs to the top ten. The sequenced sample consisted of peripheral blood. The receptor source for this set is an older woman with COVID-19, enrolled during active disease.

The V call is TRBV19, the J call TRBJ2-2; D possibly corresponds to TRBD1 (5 bases). The CDR3 spans 13 residues. Germline CDR1 reads LNHDA; CDR2 reads SQIVND (reference sequence). Trimming removed 4 bases at V and 8 bases at J, with 11 bases between. CDR3 protein: CASSKRGGGELFF. CDR3 in DNA: TGTGCCAGTAGTAAAAGGGGCGGTGGGGAGCTGTTTTTT.

The V call is TRBV10-3, the J call TRBJ2-1, with 9 nucleotides matching TRBD1. This CDR3 is built from 12 residues. The V and J ends lost 10 bases and 7 bases, in that order; junction bases with no gene match: 5. Germline V CDR1 and CDR2: ENHRY, SYGVKD. CDR3 amino acids: CATKDRGNEQFF. The CDR3, as DNA: TGTGCCACCAAGGACAGGGGAAATGAGCAGTTCTTC.

This chain uses TRBV7-9 with TRBJ2-7; 7 bases fit TRBD1. The CDR3 has 16 residues. In germline, CDR1 is SEHNR, CDR2 FQNEAQ (reference sequence). V lost 3 bases to trimming and J lost 3 bases; unmatched junction nucleotides: 11. This CDR3 reads CASSFPQGVFGYEQYF. The CDR3 DNA follows: TGTGCCAGCAGCTTCCCCCAGGGGGTGTTTGGCTACGAGCAGTACTTC.

The rearrangement links TRBV4-1 to TRBJ1-1, with a tentative D call TRBD1 (5 bases). Germline V gene lookup returns CDR1 MGHRA and CDR2 YSYEKL. Trimming cost V 3 bases and J 3 bases, with 20 bases left between them. This CDR3 spans 17 amino acids. The chain's CDR3 is CASSHSKNRGGHTEAFF. Written as DNA, the CDR3 is TGCGCCAGCAGCCATTCAAAAAATAGGGGTGGGCACACTGAAGCTTTCTTT.

V and J are TRBV12-5 and TRBJ2-1, with 9 bases aligning to TRBD1. The CDR3 runs 16 residues. V was clipped by 5 bases and J by 6 bases; unmatched bases: 11. Germline V gene data show CDR1 as LGHNT and CDR2 as FRNRAP. As DNA, the CDR3 is TGTGCTAGTGGTGGGAGGGGACAGGGTCTTGTCAATGAGCAGTTCTTC. Its protein is CASGGRGQGLVNEQFF.

The rearrangement links TRBV15 to TRBJ2-3; D gene unclear. CDR3 size: 14 residues. Germline CDR1 LNHNV, CDR2 YYDKDF (reference sequence). V shed 2 bases and J shed 10 bases, with 16 bases lying between them. The CDR3 DNA reads as TGTGCCACCAGCAGAACCCAAATTACGACTGCGCAGTATTTT. This gives the protein CATSRTQITTAQYF.

The chain joins TRBV10-3 to TRBJ1-2; the match to TRBD1 covers 9 bases. CDR1 and CDR2 from the germline V gene are ENHRY and SYGVKD. J lost 1 base, V lost 6 bases, and 3 bases had no gene match. This CDR3 is 14 amino acids long. Written as DNA, the CDR3 is TGTGCCATCAGCACGACAGGGGGTAACTATGGCTACACCTTC. Encoded protein: CAISTTGGNYGYTF.

V and J are TRBV19 and TRBJ1-3; D unclear. The CDR3 is made up of 12 amino acids. Germline CDR1 LNHDA, CDR2 SQIVND (reference sequence). Trimming cost V 7 bases and J 4 bases, with 8 bases left between them. DNA for the CDR3: TGTGCCAGTACAACAGTCGGAAACACCATATATTTT. This codes for CASTTVGNTIYF.

This chain links TRBV29-1 with TRBJ2-1; 7 bases agree with TRBD1. The CDR3 loop spans 13 amino acids. The V and J ends lost 7 bases and 5 bases, in that order; junction bases with no gene match: 8. Germline-derived CDR1 and CDR2 are SQVTM and ANQGSEA. The CDR3 loop is CSATYQGDNEQFF. The CDR3 bases are TGCAGCGCCACGTACCAGGGGGACAATGAGCAGTTCTTC.

The genes are TRBV5-1 and TRBJ2-1, with TRBD2 matching over 9 bases. The CDR3 extends over 17 amino acids. Germline trimming cut 4 bases from V and 0 bases from J; bases unmatched to any gene: 8. Germline V lookup: CDR1 SGHRS, CDR2 YFSETQ. CDR3 DNA sequence: TGCGCCAGCAGCCCTAGCGGGGAAATCGTCTCCTACAATGAGCAGTTCTTC. Protein: CASSPSGEIVSYNEQFF. Drawing the rest from reference TRBV5-1 and TRBJ2-1, the complete variable domain is KAGVTQTPRYLIKTRGQQVTLSCSPISGHRSVSWYQQTPGQGLQFLFEYFSETQRNKGNFPGRFSGRQFSNSRSEMNVSTLELGDSALYLCASSPSGEIVSYNEQFFGPGTRLTVL.

The J gene is TRBJ2-3, the V gene TRBV7-3; TRBD2 matches at 8 bases. The ends lost 5 bases at V and 10 bases at J; junction bases unmatched: 14. Germline loops: CDR1 SGHTA, CDR2 FQGTGA. This CDR3 contains 15 residues. The CDR3 loop reads CASSPSGGDGLAQYF. CDR3 DNA: TGTGCCAGCAGCCCCTCGGGGGGGGACGGCCTTGCGCAGTATTTT.

The V and J genes are TRBV7-7 and TRBJ2-1, with a possible D match to TRBD1 (7 bases). Germline loops: CDR1 SSHAT, CDR2 FNYEAQ (reference sequence). This CDR3 contains 14 residues. Trimming removed 5 bases at V and 8 bases at J, with 16 bases between. The DNA for the CDR3 is TGTGCCAGCAGCGTCATCCAGGGGGGCGATGAGCAGTTCTTC. It encodes CASSVIQGGDEQFF.

This clone was seen a single time. This chain links TRBV7-9 with TRBJ1-5, with 11 bases aligning to TRBD1. Germline V gives CDR1 SEHNR, CDR2 FQNEAQ (reference sequence). The CDR3 loop spans 18 amino acids. Trimming cost V 5 bases and J 0 bases; bases outside gene matches: 9. The CDR3 sequence is CASSPGTGGFYSNQPQHF. Written as DNA, the CDR3 is TGTGCCAGCAGCCCGGGGACAGGGGGATTCTATAGCAATCAGCCCCAGCATTTT.

The J gene is TRBJ2-1, the V gene TRBV11-3; D is ambiguous. The CDR3 runs 13 residues. CDR1 is SGHNT, CDR2 YENEEA, per germline. Trimming took 5 bases from V and 8 from J, leaving 13 bases between them. This CDR3 is CASSPSYEDEQFF. Here the CDR3 DNA reads TGTGCCAGCAGCCCCTCCTACGAGGATGAGCAGTTCTTC.

This rearrangement joins TRBV11-2 to TRBJ1-1, with a weak D call TRBD1 (5 bases). The CDR3 totals 16 residues. Germline V CDR1 and CDR2: SGHAT, FQNNGV. V lost 3 bases, J lost 1 base, and 15 bases lay in between. This chain's CDR3 is CASSFQQGSGNTEAFF. DNA of the CDR3: TGTGCCAGCAGCTTTCAGCAGGGATCAGGGAACACTGAAGCTTTCTTT.

This chain connects TRBV2 to TRBJ2-3; D remains unclear. Germline V CDR1 and CDR2: SNHLY, FYNNEI. Trimming removed 4 bases at V and 4 bases at J, with 6 bases between. This CDR3 has 12 residues. CDR3 DNA: TGTGCCAGCAGTGCGGTCCCAGATACGCAGTATTTT. Protein: CASSAVPDTQYF.